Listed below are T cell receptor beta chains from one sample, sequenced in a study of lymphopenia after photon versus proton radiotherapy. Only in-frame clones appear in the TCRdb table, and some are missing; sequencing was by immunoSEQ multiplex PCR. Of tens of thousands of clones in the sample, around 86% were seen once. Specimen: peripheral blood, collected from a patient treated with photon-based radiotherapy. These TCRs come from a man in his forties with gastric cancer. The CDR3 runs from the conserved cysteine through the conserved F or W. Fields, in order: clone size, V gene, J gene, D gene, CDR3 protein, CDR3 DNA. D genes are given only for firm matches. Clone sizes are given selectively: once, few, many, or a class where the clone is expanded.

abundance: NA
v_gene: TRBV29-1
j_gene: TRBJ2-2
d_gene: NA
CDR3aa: CSVRDSTGELFF
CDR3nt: TGCAGCGTGCGGGACAGCACCGGGGAGCTGTTTTTT

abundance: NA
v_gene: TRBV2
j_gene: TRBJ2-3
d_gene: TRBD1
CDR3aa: CASSEDRGSDTQYF
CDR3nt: TGTGCCAGCAGTGAAGACAGGGGATCCGATACGCAGTATTTT

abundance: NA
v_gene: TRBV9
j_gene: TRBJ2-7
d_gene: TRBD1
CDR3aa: CASSGGTDLPYEQYF
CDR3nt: TGTGCCAGCAGCGGTGGGACAGATCTCCCTTACGAGCAGTACTTC

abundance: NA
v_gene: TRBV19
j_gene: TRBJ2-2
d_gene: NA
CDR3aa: CASSLIGWNTGELFF
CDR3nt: TGTGCCAGTAGTTTGATAGGGTGGAACACCGGGGAGCTGTTTTTT

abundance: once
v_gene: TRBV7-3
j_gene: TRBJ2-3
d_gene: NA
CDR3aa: CASSPTYRPDTQYF
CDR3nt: TGTGCCAGCAGCCCGACCTACAGGCCAGATACGCAGTATTTT

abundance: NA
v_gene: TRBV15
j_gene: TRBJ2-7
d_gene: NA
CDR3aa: CATSRDQDQQYF
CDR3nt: TGTGCCACCAGCAGAGATCAGGACCAACAGTACTTC

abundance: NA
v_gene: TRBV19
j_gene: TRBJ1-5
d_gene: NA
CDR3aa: CASSLRTGDQPQHF
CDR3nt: TGTGCCAGTAGTTTGCGGACTGGGGATCAGCCCCAGCATTTT

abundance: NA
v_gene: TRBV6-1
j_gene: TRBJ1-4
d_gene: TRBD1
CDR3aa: CASRAWGQGGEKLFF
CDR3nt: TGTGCCAGCAGAGCCTGGGGACAGGGCGGAGAAAAACTGTTTTTT

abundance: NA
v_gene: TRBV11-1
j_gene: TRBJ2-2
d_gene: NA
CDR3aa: CASSLGAYSNTGELFF
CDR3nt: TGTGCCAGCAGCTTGGGGGCATATTCGAACACCGGGGAGCTGTTTTTT

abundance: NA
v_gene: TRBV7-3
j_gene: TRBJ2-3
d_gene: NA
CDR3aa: CASSRNLGDTQYF
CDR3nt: TGTGCCAGCAGCCGTAATCTAGGGGATACGCAGTATTTT

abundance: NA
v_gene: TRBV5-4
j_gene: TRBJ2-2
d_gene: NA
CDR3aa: CASSLGPTNGELFF
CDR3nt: TGTGCCAGCAGCTTGGGTCCGACAAACGGGGAGCTGTTTTTT

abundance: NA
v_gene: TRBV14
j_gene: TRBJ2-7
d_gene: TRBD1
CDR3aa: CASSQLWRGGRSYEQYF
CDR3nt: TGTGCCAGCAGCCAACTCTGGCGAGGGGGCCGCTCCTACGAGCAGTACTTC

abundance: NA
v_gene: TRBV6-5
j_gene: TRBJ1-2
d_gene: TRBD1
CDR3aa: CASSKDRNYGYTF
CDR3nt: TGTGCCAGCAGCAAGGACAGGAACTATGGCTACACCTTC

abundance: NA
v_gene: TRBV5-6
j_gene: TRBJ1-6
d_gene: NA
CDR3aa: CASSLSSQGTSPLHF
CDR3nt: TGTGCCAGCAGCTTGAGTAGTCAGGGTACTTCACCCCTCCACTTT

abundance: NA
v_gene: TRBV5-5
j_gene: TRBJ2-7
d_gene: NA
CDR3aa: CASSLAGTVTYEQYF
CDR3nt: TGTGCCAGCAGCTTGGCGGGGACCGTTACCTACGAGCAGTACTTC

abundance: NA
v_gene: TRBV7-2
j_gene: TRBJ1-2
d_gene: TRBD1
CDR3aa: CASSPGTETNGYTF
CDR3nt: TGTGCCAGCAGCCCAGGGACAGAGACGAATGGCTACACCTTC

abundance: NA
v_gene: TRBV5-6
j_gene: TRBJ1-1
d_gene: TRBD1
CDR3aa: CASSLTGGNTEAFF
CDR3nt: TGTGCCAGCAGCCTCACAGGGGGCAACACTGAAGCTTTCTTT

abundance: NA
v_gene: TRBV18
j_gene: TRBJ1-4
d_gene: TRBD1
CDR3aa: CASSPNRGATNEKLFF
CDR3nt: TGTGCCAGCTCACCGAACAGGGGCGCAACTAATGAAAAACTGTTTTTT

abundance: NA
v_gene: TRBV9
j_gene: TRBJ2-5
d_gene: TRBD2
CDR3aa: CASSPRLAGGAETQYF
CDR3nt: TGTGCCAGCAGCCCAAGACTAGCGGGGGGGGCTGAGACCCAGTACTTC

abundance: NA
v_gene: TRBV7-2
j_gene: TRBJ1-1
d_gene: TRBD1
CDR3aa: CASSQTGVPEAFF
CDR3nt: TGTGCCAGCAGCCAAACAGGGGTTCCTGAAGCTTTCTTT

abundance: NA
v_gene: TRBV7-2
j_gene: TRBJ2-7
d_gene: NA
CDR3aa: CASSFSYEQYF
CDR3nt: TGTGCCAGCAGCTTCTCCTACGAGCAGTACTTC

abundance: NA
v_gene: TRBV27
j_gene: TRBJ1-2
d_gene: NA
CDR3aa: CASSLSMSNYGYTF
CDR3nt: TGTGCCAGCAGTTTATCGATGAGTAACTATGGCTACACCTTC

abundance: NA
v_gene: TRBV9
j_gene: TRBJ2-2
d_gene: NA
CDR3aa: CASSVEVGGLYFNTGELFF
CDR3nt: TGTGCCAGCAGCGTAGAGGTTGGGGGGCTTTACTTTAACACCGGGGAGCTGTTTTTT

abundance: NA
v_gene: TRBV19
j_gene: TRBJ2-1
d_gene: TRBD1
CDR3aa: CASSIRHRGSYNEQFF
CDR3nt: TGTGCCAGTAGTATTCGTCACAGGGGGTCCTACAATGAGCAGTTCTTC

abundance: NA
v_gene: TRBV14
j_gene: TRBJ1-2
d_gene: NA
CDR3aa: CASSPLGPPGGGYTF
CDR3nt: TGTGCCAGCAGCCCCCTCGGTCCGCCCGGGGGTGGCTACACCTTC

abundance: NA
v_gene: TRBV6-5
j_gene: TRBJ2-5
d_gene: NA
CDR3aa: CASSYLTGWGQETQYF
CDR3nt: TGTGCCAGCAGTTACCTCACAGGGTGGGGCCAAGAGACCCAGTACTTC

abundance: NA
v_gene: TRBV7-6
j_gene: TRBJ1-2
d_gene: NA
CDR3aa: CATRQASAGGYTF
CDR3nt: TGTGCCACCAGACAGGCCTCCGCCGGTGGCTACACCTTC

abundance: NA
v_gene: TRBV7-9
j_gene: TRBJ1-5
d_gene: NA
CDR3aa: CASSLRGRIQPQHF
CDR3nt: TGTGCCAGCAGCTTACGCGGACGTATTCAGCCCCAGCATTTT

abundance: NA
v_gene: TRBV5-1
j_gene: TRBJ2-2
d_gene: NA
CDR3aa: CASSLGGQNTGELFF
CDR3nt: TGCGCCAGCAGCTTGGGGGGTCAGAACACCGGGGAGCTGTTTTTT

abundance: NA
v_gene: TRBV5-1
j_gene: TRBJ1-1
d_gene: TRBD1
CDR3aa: CASSVSDRANTEAFF
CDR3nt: TGCGCCAGCAGCGTATCGGACAGGGCGAACACTGAAGCTTTCTTT

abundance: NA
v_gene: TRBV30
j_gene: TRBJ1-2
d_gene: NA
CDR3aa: CAWSFRGAGYGYTF
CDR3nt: TGTGCCTGGAGTTTTCGAGGGGCGGGCTATGGCTACACCTTC

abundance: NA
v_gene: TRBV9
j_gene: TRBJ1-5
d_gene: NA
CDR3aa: CASSVDGNQPQHF
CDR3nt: TGTGCCAGCAGCGTGGACGGCAATCAGCCCCAGCATTTT

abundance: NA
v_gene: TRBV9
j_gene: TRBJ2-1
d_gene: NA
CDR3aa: CASSVVAGSYNEQFF
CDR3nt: TGTGCCAGCAGCGTAGTGGCAGGATCCTACAATGAGCAGTTCTTC

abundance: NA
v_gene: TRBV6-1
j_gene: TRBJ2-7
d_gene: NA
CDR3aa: CASVPSSSYEQYF
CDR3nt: TGTGCCAGCGTCCCATCATCCTCCTACGAGCAGTACTTC

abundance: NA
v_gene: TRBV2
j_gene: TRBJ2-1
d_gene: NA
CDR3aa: CASSLVEQFF
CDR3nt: TGTGCCAGCAGCTTAGTTGAGCAGTTCTTC

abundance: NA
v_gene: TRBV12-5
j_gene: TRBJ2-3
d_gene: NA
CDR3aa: CASGPARGRNTDTQYF
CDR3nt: TGTGCTAGTGGTCCCGCCCGGGGACGGAACACAGATACGCAGTATTTT

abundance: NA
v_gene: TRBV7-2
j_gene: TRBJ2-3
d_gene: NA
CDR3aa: CASSLDRITDTQYF
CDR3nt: TGTGCCAGCAGCTTAGACAGGATCACAGATACGCAGTATTTT

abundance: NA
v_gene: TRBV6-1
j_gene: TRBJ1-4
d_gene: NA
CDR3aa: CASSTGQGREKLFF
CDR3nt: TGTGCCAGCAGTACTGGGCAGGGAAGGGAAAAACTGTTTTTT

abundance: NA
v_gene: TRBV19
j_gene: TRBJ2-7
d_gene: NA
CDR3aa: CATRNPLRSYEQYF
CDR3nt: TGTGCCACCCGTAACCCTCTTAGGTCCTACGAGCAGTACTTC

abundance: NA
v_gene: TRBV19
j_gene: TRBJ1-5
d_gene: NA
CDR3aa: CASSMGQGSVQPQHF
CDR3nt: TGTGCCAGTAGTATGGGGCAGGGCTCGGTACAGCCCCAGCATTTT

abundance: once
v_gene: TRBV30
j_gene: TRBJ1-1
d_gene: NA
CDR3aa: CAWSVRWTEAFF
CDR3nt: TGTGCCTGGAGTGTACGGTGGACTGAAGCTTTCTTT

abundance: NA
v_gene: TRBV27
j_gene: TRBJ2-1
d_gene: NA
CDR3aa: CASSPGSKLDGEQFF
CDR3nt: TGTGCCAGCAGCCCAGGCTCGAAACTAGATGGCGAGCAGTTCTTC

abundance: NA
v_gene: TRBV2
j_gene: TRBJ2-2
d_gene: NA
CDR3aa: CASSGTVSNTGELFF
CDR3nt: TGTGCCAGCAGTGGGACAGTCTCGAACACCGGGGAGCTGTTTTTT

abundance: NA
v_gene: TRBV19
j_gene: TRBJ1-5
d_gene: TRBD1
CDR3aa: CASRGTGPAVWPNQPQHF
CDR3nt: TGTGCCAGTAGGGGGACAGGGCCCGCCGTCTGGCCTAATCAGCCCCAGCATTTT

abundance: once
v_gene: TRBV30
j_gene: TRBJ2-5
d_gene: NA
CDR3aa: CASTRDGQETQYF
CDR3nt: TGTGCCTCAACTCGGGACGGACAAGAGACCCAGTACTTC